This T cell receptor (beta chain) was recovered during a study of blood T cells in healthy people across ages. The overall study: Template-switching capture recovered about one barcoded beta molecule per two T cells.

On this clonotype itself: What it binds is not known.

With a J-beta primer mix and a sample-barcoded 5' primer, a second PCR ran about 6 to 11 cycles. MiXCR, applied by TCRdb to the 5' RACE reads, yields one record per CDR3 protein. The sample has over 750,000 distinct CDR3 sequences, roughly 25% seen once. Findings of the study overall: Naive T cell percentage showed a strong correlation with TCR beta diversity.

Separately, the same data were catalogued under a study of T cells of mothers and their children. That study adds: The effect of thymic selection on TCR recombination output is similar between related and unrelated pairs.

This receptor was identified in a boy aged 5-17 years in good health. Sequences were obtained from blood.

Here the CDR3 reads CATKTGSGNEQFF. The CDR3 DNA reads TGTGCCACTAAGACAGGGTCTGGCAATGAGCAGTTCTTC. This chain joins TRBV24-1 and TRBJ2-1; TRBD1 aligns across 7 bases. V lost 10 bases to trimming and J lost 6 bases; unmatched junction nucleotides: 8. Germline V gene sequence: CDR1 KGHDR, CDR2 SFDVKD. This CDR3 spans 13 amino acids.